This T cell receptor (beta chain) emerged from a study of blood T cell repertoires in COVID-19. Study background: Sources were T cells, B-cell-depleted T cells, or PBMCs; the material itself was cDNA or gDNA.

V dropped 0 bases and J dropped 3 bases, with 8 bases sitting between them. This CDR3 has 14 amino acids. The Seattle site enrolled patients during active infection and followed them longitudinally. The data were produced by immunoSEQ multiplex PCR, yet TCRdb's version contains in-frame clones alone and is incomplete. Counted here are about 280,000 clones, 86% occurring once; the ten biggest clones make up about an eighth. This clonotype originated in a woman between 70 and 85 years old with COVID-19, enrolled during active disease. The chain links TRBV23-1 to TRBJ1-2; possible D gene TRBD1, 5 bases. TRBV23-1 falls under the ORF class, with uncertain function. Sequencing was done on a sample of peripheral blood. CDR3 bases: TGCGCCAGCAGTCAATCCGGGGGTGACTATGGCTACACCTTC. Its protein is CASSQSGGDYGYTF.